This TCR beta chain was retrieved from a study of CD8+CD57+ T cells in acquired aplastic anemia. Study as a whole: Each DNA sample taken from sorted CD4+ and CD8+ cells came to about 3 ug on average. Study-wide points: Found in both controls and patients were almost 30 CD8+ CDR3 sequences.

Selection for sequencing was limited to patients who had shown CD8+CD57+ cell expansion by flow cytometry. In all patients, the disease was severe acquired aplastic anemia. Genomic DNA templated the TCR beta VDJ and CDR3 profiling. TCRdb recomputed calls from the reads with MiXCR, one row per CDR3 protein. In the table there are under 200,000 distinct CDR3 sequences, around 50% of which are singletons. A remark on this clonotype: Its specificity is unknown.

CDR3 length equals 15 residues. V dropped 8 bases and J dropped 5; count of bases not matched to a gene: 13. The germline V gene encodes CDR1 SGHVS and CDR2 FNYEAQ. The TCR sequence derives from a human donor with aplastic anemia. V usage is TRBV7-6 and J usage is TRBJ2-5, with TRBD1 identical over 8 bases. The sample was sorted CD4+, CD8+, or CD8+CD57+ T cells (not recorded which) from PBMCs. In DNA, the CDR3 is TGTGCCAGCGGGGAGACAGGGGAGTTTCGGGAGACCCAGTACTTC. It codes for CASGETGEFRETQYF.